This T cell receptor beta chain was sequenced during a study of regulatory T cells in long-lasting Graves disease. Notes on the study in general: It was in persistent disease that TRBV28, TRBJ1-2 and TRBJ2-5 were favored.

With regard to this clonotype: The antigen remains unidentified.

Both iRepertoire HTBI primers and Arm-PCR of CDR3 regions were used to build the TCR beta libraries. TCRdb re-called the multiplex PCR reads with MiXCR, one entry per CDR3 protein. The sample records a few hundred thousand distinct CDR3 sequences, about a quarter being singletons. The CDR3 length is 13 residues. In germline, CDR1 is SQVTM, CDR2 ANQGSEA. V shed 6 bases and J 5 bases; nucleotides not matched to a gene: 5. Specified time point: persistent/refractory GD, antithyroid drugs over 5 years with positive TRAb. There was RNA extracted from PBMCs, and the TCR library was made from it. EDTA tubes held approximately 9 milliliters of peripheral blood from each patient.

The sample was peripheral blood mononuclear cells (PBMCs), taken when the disease was refractory, from a patient treated with antithyroid drugs. The sequence was collected from a female donor with Graves disease. The chain has TRBV29-1 and TRBJ1-4; 8 nucleotides match TRBD1. The CDR3 spells CSVLQGANEKLFF. As DNA, the CDR3 is TGCAGCGTGCTTCAGGGGGCGAATGAAAAACTGTTTTTT. Filled out from reference TRBV29-1 and TRBJ1-4, the complete variable domain reads SAVISQKPSRDICQRGTSLTIQCQVDSQVTMMFWYRQQPGQSLTLIATANQGSEATYESGFVIDKFPISRPNLTFSTLTVSNMSPEDSSIYLCSVLQGANEKLFFGSGTQLSVL.